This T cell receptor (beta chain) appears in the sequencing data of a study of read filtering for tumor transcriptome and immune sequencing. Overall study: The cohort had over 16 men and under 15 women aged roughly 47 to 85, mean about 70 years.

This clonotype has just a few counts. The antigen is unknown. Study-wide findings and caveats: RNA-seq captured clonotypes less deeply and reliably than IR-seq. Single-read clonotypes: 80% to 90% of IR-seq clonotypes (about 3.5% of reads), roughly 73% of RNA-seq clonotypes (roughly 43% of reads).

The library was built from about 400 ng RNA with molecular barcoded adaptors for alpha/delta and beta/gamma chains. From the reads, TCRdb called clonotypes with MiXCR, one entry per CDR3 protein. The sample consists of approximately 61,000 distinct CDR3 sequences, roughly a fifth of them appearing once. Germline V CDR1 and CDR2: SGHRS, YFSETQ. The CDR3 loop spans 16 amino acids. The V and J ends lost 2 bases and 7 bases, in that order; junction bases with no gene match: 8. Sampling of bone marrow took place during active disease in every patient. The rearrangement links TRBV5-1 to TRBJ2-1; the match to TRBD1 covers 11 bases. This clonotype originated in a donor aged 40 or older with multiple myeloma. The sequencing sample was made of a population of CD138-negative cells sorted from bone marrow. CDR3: CASSLTGTGGGNEQFF. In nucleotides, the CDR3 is TGCGCCAGCAGCTTAACCGGGACAGGGGGAGGGAATGAGCAGTTCTTC.